This T cell receptor beta chain appears in the sequencing data of a study of spatial heterogeneity in lung cancer. In the study overall: Fewer alpha-chain than beta-chain sequences were consistently detected. Study-wide findings and caveats: Intratumoral expanded alpha and beta TCR counts were found to track tumor mutation counts.

Sample time point: sample taken at primary tumor resection. Whole RNA, which was extracted from tumor, nontumor lung tissue or frozen PBMC, was sequenced without any cell sorting. With regard to this clonotype: The antigen is unknown.

Unique molecular identifiers tagged every individual TCR cDNA molecule. One entry per CDR3 protein, called by TCRdb with MiXCR from the 5' RACE reads. The sample lists 9,000 to 10,000 distinct CDR3 sequences, 6% to 6.5% seen once, with 6.5% to 7.5% in the top ten. The CDR3 is 14 amino acids. Germline assignment: CDR1 SGHVS and CDR2 FQNEAQ. V was pared by 0 bases and J by 5 bases, with 11 bases between. The sequence was collected from a female donor with early-stage non-small cell lung cancer. The source material was lung tumor tissue, sampled at surgery. The V call is TRBV7-8, the J call TRBJ2-7, with D possibly being TRBD2 (6 bases). Here the CDR3 reads CASSLAVWGDEQYF. CDR3 in DNA: TGTGCCAGCAGCTTAGCAGTTTGGGGGGACGAGCAGTACTTC.